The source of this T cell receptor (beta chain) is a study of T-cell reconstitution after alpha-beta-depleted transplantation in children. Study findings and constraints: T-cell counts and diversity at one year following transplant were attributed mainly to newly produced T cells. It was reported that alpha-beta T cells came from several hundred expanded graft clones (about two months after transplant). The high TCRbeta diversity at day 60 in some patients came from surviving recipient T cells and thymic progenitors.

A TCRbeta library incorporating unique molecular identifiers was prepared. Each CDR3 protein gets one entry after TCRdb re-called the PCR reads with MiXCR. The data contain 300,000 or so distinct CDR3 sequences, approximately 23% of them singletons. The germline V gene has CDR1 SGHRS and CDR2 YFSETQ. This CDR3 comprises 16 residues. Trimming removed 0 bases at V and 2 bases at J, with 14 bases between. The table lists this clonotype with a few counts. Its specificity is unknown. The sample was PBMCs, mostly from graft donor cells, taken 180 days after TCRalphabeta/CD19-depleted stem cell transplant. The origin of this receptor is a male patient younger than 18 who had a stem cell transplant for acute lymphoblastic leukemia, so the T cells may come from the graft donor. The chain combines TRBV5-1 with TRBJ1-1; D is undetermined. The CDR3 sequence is CASSLAAGGPNTEAFF. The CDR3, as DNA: TGCGCCAGCAGCTTGGCCGCAGGAGGGCCAAACACTGAAGCTTTCTTT.